The rows below give T cell receptor beta chains drawn from one sample of a study of control samples from healthy donors and cancer patients. Using immunoSEQ multiplex PCR, the repertoire was profiled, and TCRdb retains in-frame clones only, with some absent. The repertoire holds 140,000 to 150,000 clones, with about 89% as singletons. Source material: blood. The source of these receptors is a young man in good health. The CDR3 runs from the conserved cysteine through the conserved F or W. Fields, in order: clone size, D gene, V gene, J gene, CDR3 protein, CDR3 DNA. A D gene is named only where the DNA matches it firmly. Size tells how often a clone was seen (once, few, many) or the class of an expanded clone, and some rows leave it out.

>-|-|TRBV5-3|TRBJ2-2
CARSGGGGQSHLTNTGELFF
TGTGCCAGAAGCGGAGGCGGGGGACAGAGCCACTTAACGAACACCGGGGAGCTGTTTTTT
>once|TRBD1|TRBV18|TRBJ1-6
CASSPAQGADSPLHF
TGTGCCAGCTCACCCGCGCAGGGGGCAGATTCACCCCTCCACTTT
>-|TRBD1|TRBV19|TRBJ2-3
CASSISGQGADTQYF
TGTGCCAGTAGTATTTCGGGACAGGGGGCAGATACGCAGTATTTT
>-|-|TRBV19|TRBJ2-6
CASSQSGDYSGANVLTF
TGTGCCAGTAGTCAATCAGGGGACTATTCTGGGGCCAACGTCCTGACTTTC
>-|-|TRBV11-3|TRBJ2-3
CASSFSDTQYF
TGTGCCAGCAGCTTCTCAGATACGCAGTATTTT
>-|-|TRBV7-9|TRBJ1-2
CASSKMADFGYTF
TGTGCCAGCAGTAAAATGGCGGATTTTGGCTACACCTTC
>once|-|TRBV30|TRBJ2-5
CAWSVLWGEIGQETQYF
TGTGCCTGGAGTGTTTTGTGGGGAGAGATCGGCCAAGAGACCCAGTACTTC
>once|-|TRBV18|TRBJ2-5
CASSPLAGSFRETQYF
TGTGCCAGCTCACCACTGGCCGGATCCTTTCGGGAGACCCAGTACTTC
>-|TRBD1|TRBV24-1|TRBJ2-7
CATSDSGQGALEQYF
TGTGCCACCAGTGATTCGGGACAGGGGGCCCTCGAGCAGTACTTC
>-|-|TRBV9|TRBJ2-7
CASSTPPGEQYF
TGTGCCAGCAGCACCCCTCCAGGTGAGCAGTACTTC
>-|-|TRBV27|TRBJ2-3
CASSSSSTDTQYF
TGTGCCAGCAGTTCATCTAGCACAGATACGCAGTATTTT
>-|TRBD2|TRBV6-2/TRBV6-3|TRBJ2-7
CASSDSLAGTLEQYF
TGTGCCAGCAGTGATTCCTTAGCGGGCACTCTCGAGCAGTACTTC
>-|-|TRBV5-1|TRBJ1-6
CASSPEGRNNSPLHF
TGCGCCAGCAGCCCCGAGGGGAGAAATAATTCACCCCTCCACTTT
>-|-|TRBV4-2|TRBJ2-1
CASSQLTRLNNEQFF
TGTGCCAGCAGCCAATTGACAAGGCTGAACAATGAGCAGTTCTTC
>-|TRBD1|TRBV6-6|TRBJ1-3
CAVQGGQGRNTIYF
TGTGCAGTTCAAGGTGGACAGGGGCGAAACACCATATATTTT
>once|TRBD1|TRBV27|TRBJ2-7
CASRRGQGIREQYF
TGTGCCAGCAGGAGGGGGCAGGGTATACGCGAGCAGTACTTC
>-|TRBD1|TRBV25-1|TRBJ1-4
CASSPDRGYEKLFF
TGTGCCAGCAGCCCTGACAGGGGGTATGAAAAACTGTTTTTT
>-|-|TRBV2|TRBJ1-5
CASRTLGQPQHF
TGTGCCAGCAGGACCCTAGGACAGCCCCAGCATTTT
>-|-|TRBV19|TRBJ2-4
CASSIVLSAGAAKNIQYF
TGTGCCAGTAGTATAGTTCTGTCGGCGGGGGCAGCCAAAAACATTCAGTACTTC
>-|TRBD1|TRBV4-3|TRBJ1-1
CASSQEILGTAQAEAFF
TGCGCCAGCAGCCAAGAGATCCTCGGGACAGCCCAAGCTGAAGCTTTCTTT
>once|TRBD1|TRBV4-3|TRBJ1-2
CASSLFGQGSDGYTF
TGCGCCAGCAGCCTATTTGGACAGGGATCGGATGGCTACACCTTC
>-|-|TRBV5-5|TRBJ2-2
CASSYRDINTGELFF
TGTGCCAGCAGCTACCGGGACATAAACACCGGGGAGCTGTTTTTT
>-|-|TRBV19|TRBJ1-4
CASSRAVGEKLFF
TGTGCCAGTAGTCGGGCAGTCGGGGAAAAACTGTTTTTT
>-|TRBD1|TRBV9|TRBJ2-7
CASTPGTAVNEQYF
TGTGCCAGCACCCCCGGGACAGCAGTCAACGAGCAGTACTTC
>few|TRBD1|TRBV19|TRBJ2-7
CASSMMGPGGYEQYF
TGTGCCAGTAGTATGATGGGTCCAGGGGGCTACGAGCAGTACTTC
>once|-|TRBV10-3|TRBJ2-7
CAISESVSGYEQYF
TGTGCCATCAGTGAGTCGGTTAGCGGCTACGAGCAGTACTTC
>-|TRBD1|TRBV2|TRBJ1-2
CASRLPGQGAF
TGTGCCAGCAGACTTCCGGGACAGGGCGCCTTC
>-|-|TRBV18|TRBJ2-4
CASSPPQGRNIQYF
TGTGCCAGCTCACCACCGCAGGGTCGCAACATTCAGTACTTC
>-|-|TRBV7-9|TRBJ2-6
CASSLNRAGANVLTF
TGTGCCAGCAGCTTAAACAGGGCTGGGGCCAACGTCCTGACTTTC
>few|TRBD1|TRBV5-1|TRBJ1-4
CASSLWGTGGNEKLFF
TGCGCCAGCAGCTTGTGGGGGACAGGGGGTAATGAAAAACTGTTTTTT
>-|-|TRBV6-5|TRBJ1-1
CASINPRGLAFF
TGTGCCAGCATCAACCCGCGGGGGTTGGCTTTCTTT
>-|-|TRBV7-2|TRBJ1-1
CASSLGPGGNTEAFF
TGTGCCAGCAGCTTAGGACCGGGAGGGAACACTGAAGCTTTCTTT
>-|-|TRBV11-1|TRBJ1-1
CASRAGLTLGEAFF
TGTGCCAGCAGGGCGGGACTGACCTTGGGTGAAGCTTTCTTT
>-|-|TRBV2|TRBJ1-6
CASSLTSSYNSPLHF
TGTGCCAGCAGCCTTACAAGCTCCTATAATTCACCCCTCCACTTT
>-|-|TRBV19|TRBJ2-2
CASSKGLTEAGELFF
TGTGCCAGTAGCAAAGGTTTGACAGAAGCCGGGGAGCTGTTTTTT